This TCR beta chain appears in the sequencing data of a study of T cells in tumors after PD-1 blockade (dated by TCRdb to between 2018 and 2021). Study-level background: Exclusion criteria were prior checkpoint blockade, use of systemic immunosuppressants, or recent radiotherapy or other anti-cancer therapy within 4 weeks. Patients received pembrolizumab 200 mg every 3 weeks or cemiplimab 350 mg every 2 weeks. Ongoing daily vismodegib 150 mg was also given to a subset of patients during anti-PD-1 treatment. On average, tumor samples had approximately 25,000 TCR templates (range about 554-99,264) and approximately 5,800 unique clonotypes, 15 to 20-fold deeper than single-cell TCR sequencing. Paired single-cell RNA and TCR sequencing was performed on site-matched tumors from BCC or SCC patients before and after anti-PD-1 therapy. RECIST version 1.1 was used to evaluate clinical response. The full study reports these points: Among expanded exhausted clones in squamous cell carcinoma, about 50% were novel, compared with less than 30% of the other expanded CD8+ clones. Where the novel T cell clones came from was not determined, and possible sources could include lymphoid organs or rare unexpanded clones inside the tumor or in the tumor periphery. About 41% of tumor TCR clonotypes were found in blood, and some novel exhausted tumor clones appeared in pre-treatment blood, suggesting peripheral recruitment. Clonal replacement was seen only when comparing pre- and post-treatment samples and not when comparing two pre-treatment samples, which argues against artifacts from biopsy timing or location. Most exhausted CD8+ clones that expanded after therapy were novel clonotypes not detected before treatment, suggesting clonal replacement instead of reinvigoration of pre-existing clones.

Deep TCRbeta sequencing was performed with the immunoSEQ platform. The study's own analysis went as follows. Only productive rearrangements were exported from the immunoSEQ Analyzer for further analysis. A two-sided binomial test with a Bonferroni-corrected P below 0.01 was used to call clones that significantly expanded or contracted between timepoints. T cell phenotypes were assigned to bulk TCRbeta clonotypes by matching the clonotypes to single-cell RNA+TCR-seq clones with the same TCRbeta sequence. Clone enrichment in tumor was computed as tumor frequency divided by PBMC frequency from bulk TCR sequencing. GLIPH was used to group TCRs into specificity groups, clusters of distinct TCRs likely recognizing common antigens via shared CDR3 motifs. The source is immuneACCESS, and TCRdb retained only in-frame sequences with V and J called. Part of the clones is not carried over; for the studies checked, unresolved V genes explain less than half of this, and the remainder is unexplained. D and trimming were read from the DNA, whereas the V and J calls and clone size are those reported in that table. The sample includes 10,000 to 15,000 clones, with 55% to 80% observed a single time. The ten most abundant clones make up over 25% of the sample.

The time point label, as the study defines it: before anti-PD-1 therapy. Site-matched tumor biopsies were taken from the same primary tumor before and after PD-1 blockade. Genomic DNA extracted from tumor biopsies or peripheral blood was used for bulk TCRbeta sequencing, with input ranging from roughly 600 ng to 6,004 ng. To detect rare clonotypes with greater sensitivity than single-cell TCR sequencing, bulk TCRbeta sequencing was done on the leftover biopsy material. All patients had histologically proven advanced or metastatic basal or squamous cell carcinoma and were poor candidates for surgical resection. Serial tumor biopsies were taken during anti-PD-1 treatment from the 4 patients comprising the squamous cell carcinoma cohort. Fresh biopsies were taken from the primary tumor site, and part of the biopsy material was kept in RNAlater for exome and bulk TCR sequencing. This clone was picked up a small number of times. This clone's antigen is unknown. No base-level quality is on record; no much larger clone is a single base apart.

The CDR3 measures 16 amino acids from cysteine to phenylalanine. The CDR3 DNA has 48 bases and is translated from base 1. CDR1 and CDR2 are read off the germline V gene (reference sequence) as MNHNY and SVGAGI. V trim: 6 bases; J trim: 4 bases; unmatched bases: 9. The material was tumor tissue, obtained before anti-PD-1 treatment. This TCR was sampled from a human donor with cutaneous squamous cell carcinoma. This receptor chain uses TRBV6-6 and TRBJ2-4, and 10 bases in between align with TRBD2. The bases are TGTGCCAGCAGAGGAGGACTAGCGGAGATTAAAAACATTCAGTACTTC. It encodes CASRGGLAEIKNIQYF.